The clone carrying this T cell receptor beta chain was picked up many times. Antigen unknown. This entry belongs to a study of type 1 regulatory T cells. For the study at large: T-allo10 is an in vitro-generated, Tr1-enriched CD4 T cell product specific for alloantigen.

One entry per CDR3 protein results from TCRdb running MiXCR on the reads. The table has about 74,000 distinct CDR3 sequences, about 69% seen once. The graft donor-derived T-allo10 cells reportedly recognize host alloantigens, are anergic, and suppress alloantigen-specifically. The V end lost 0 bases, the J end lost 2 bases, and 10 bases lay between the germline ends. This CDR3 is built from 15 residues. The germline CDR1 and CDR2 sequences are SGHRS and YFSETQ. The clonotype comes from a human donor in good health. The V gene is TRBV5-1, the J gene TRBJ2-3; maybe TRBD1 (5 bases). The material sequenced was cultured T cells, either the whole culture or a sorted T cell fraction (not recorded which). Subset reported: Tr1-enriched cell product generated in vitro against host alloantigens. The CDR3 region is CASSLGQMITDTQYF. The CDR3 DNA reads as TGCGCCAGCAGCTTGGGACAGATGATCACAGATACGCAGTATTTT.